Shown below are 16 T cell receptor beta chains from a single sample sequenced in a study of blood T cells in healthy people across ages. It was with a sample-barcoded 5' primer and a J-beta primer mix that a second PCR of roughly 7 to 12 cycles was run. MiXCR, run by TCRdb on the 5' RACE reads, gives a single entry per CDR3 protein. The sample has over 450,000 distinct CDR3 sequences; around 24% are singletons. The same sample was also used in a study of T cells of mothers and their children.

The sample comprised blood. These receptors were taken from a boy younger than 18 in good health.

This sequence joins TRBV4-3 and TRBJ2-1; 7 bases fit TRBD1. The CDR3 has 13 residues. The V gene's germline CDR1 is LGHNA and CDR2 YSLEER. V was clipped by 0 bases and J by 9 bases; unmatched bases: 2. This CDR3 reads CASSQDQGVEQFF. The CDR3 bases are TGCGCCAGCAGCCAAGATCAGGGGGTTGAGCAGTTCTTC.

The V call is TRBV11-2, the J call TRBJ1-6; D is unresolved. The germline V gene encodes CDR1 SGHAT and CDR2 FQNNGV. Trimming cost V 3 bases and J 10 bases, with 13 bases left between them. CDR3 length: 14 amino acids. CDR3 sequence reads: CASSLMGIGSPLHF. CDR3 sequence (DNA): TGTGCCAGCAGCTTGATGGGAATTGGCTCACCCCTCCACTTT.

The rearrangement links TRBV4-1 to TRBJ2-5; D is uncertain. The J call is uncertain, as TRBJ2-7 better fits the DNA end. The CDR3 is 15 residues long. Germline loops: CDR1 MGHRA, CDR2 YSYEKL. DNA for the CDR3: TGCGCCAGCAGCCAAGGCCCGGAATTCTCCTACGAGCAGTACTTC. Protein: CASSQGPEFSYEQYF.

The rearrangement links TRBV11-3 to TRBJ2-1; D is possibly TRBD1 or TRBD2 (5 bases each). The V end was cut by 0 bases, the J end by 2 bases, with 5 bases between. The CDR3 sequence is 14 residues long. CDR1 is SGHNT, CDR2 YENEEA, per germline. The CDR3 DNA reads as TGTGCCAGCAGCTTAGAGGGGGCCTACAATGAGCAGTTCTTC. This codes for CASSLEGAYNEQFF.

This chain connects TRBV4-3 to TRBJ1-4; no reliable D call. Germline-derived CDR1 and CDR2 are LGHNA and YSLEER. V lost 0 bases and J 7 bases, leaving 6 bases between the germline ends. This CDR3 spans 13 amino acids. The CDR3 bases are TGCGCCAGCAGCCAAGATCGGAGTGAAAAACTGTTTTTT. It encodes CASSQDRSEKLFF.

This clonotype was picked up many times. This chain uses TRBV4-3 with TRBJ2-7; D gene ambiguous. V dropped 1 base and J dropped 3 bases, with 7 bases sitting between them. The germline V gene encodes CDR1 LGHNA and CDR2 YSLEER. This CDR3 has 13 residues. CDR3 amino acids: CASSQALGYEQYF. For the CDR3, the DNA is TGCGCCAGCAGCCAAGCGCTGGGCTACGAGCAGTACTTC.

The V and J genes are TRBV28 and TRBJ2-2, with 8 nucleotides matching TRBD2. CDR1 MDHEN and CDR2 SYDVKM come from the germline V gene. There are 16 residues in the CDR3. V was pared by 4 bases and J by 5 bases, with 9 bases of the junction left unmatched. CDR3 residues: CASSYMRGEGTGELFF. CDR3 coding DNA: TGTGCCAGCAGTTACATGCGGGGGGAAGGAACCGGGGAGCTGTTTTTT.

J is TRBJ2-1 and V is TRBV6-5; 8 bases line up with TRBD2. V shed 2 bases and J 9 bases; nucleotides not matched to a gene: 15. CDR3 length equals 17 residues. Germline V gives CDR1 MNHEY, CDR2 SVGAGI. The CDR3, as DNA: TGTGCCAGCAGTTACCCTAGCGGGTTGGAAGAGAAGAGTGAGCAGTTCTTC. Amino acid sequence: CASSYPSGLEEKSEQFF.

The rearrangement joins TRBV29-1 to TRBJ2-1, with a tentative D call TRBD1 (5 bases). The ends were cut back, 3 bases at V and 1 base at J, with 13 bases in the middle. From germline, CDR1 is SQVTM and CDR2 ANQGSEA. The CDR3 consists of 15 residues. The DNA of the CDR3 is TGCAGCGTTGACCCAGGGTTCAAGTCCTACAATGAGCAGTTCTTC. Protein product: CSVDPGFKSYNEQFF.

This clonotype was counted only a few times. V is TRBV20-1 and J is TRBJ2-2; a weak D match, TRBD1 (5 bases). From germline, CDR1 is DFQATT and CDR2 SNEGSKA (reference sequence). Trimming left V 3 bases short and J 5 bases short, with 13 bases between. This CDR3 has 14 amino acids. CDR3 DNA: TGCAGTGCTAGGGGGCAGGGAAGGACCGGGGAGCTGTTTTTT. Translating it yields CSARGQGRTGELFF.

V gene TRBV12-3 or TRBV12-4 combines with J gene TRBJ1-1; 8 bases line up with TRBD1. V lost 6 bases, J lost 5 bases, and 8 bases stayed unmatched. This CDR3 has 14 amino acids. The DNA of the CDR3 is TGTGCCAGCAGACCGACAGGGGTGAGGACTGAAGCTTTCTTT. Its translation: CASRPTGVRTEAFF.

The chain has TRBV3-1 and TRBJ1-5; the D is unclear. V gave up 1 base and J gave up 9 bases, with 10 bases separating them. The germline V gene has CDR1 LGHDT and CDR2 YNNKEL (reference sequence). This CDR3 has 13 amino acids. The DNA for the CDR3 is TGTGCCAGCAGCCAAGTAGAGAGCGGGCCCCAGCATTTT. It specifies CASSQVESGPQHF.

V is TRBV29-1 and J is TRBJ1-3; no clear D. CDR3 length equals 14 residues. Germline assignment: CDR1 SQVTM and CDR2 ANQGSEA. V dropped 4 bases and J dropped 0 bases, with 10 bases sitting between them. CDR3 protein: CSVGDTISGNTIYF. The CDR3, as DNA: TGCAGCGTTGGTGACACCATCTCTGGAAACACCATATATTTT.

The chain has TRBV6-2 or TRBV6-3 and TRBJ2-4, with a tentative D call TRBD2 (5 bases). The CDR3 is made up of 14 amino acids. Germline CDR1 MNHEY, CDR2 SVGEGT. The V end was cut by 7 bases, the J end by 0 bases, with 10 bases between. Here the CDR3 DNA reads TGTGCCAGCACTCAGCGGATAGCCAAAAACATTCAGTACTTC. This translates into CASTQRIAKNIQYF.

The V call is TRBV18, the J call TRBJ2-7, with 9 positions matching TRBD1. The CDR3 consists of 16 residues. Germline lookup yields CDR1 KGHSH and CDR2 LQKENI. V was pared by 3 bases and J by 0 bases, with 6 bases of the junction left unmatched. The CDR3 DNA sequence: TGTGCCAGCTCACCTTCCGGGACAGGGACCTCCTACGAGCAGTACTTC. Amino acid sequence: CASSPSGTGTSYEQYF.

This chain connects TRBV12-3 or TRBV12-4 to TRBJ2-4; no reliable D call. V lost 2 bases and J 2 bases, leaving 7 bases between the germline ends. The CDR3 is 14 residues long. The CDR3 DNA is TGTGCCAGCAGTTTATTGGATTCCAAAAACATTCAGTACTTC. Amino acid sequence: CASSLLDSKNIQYF.